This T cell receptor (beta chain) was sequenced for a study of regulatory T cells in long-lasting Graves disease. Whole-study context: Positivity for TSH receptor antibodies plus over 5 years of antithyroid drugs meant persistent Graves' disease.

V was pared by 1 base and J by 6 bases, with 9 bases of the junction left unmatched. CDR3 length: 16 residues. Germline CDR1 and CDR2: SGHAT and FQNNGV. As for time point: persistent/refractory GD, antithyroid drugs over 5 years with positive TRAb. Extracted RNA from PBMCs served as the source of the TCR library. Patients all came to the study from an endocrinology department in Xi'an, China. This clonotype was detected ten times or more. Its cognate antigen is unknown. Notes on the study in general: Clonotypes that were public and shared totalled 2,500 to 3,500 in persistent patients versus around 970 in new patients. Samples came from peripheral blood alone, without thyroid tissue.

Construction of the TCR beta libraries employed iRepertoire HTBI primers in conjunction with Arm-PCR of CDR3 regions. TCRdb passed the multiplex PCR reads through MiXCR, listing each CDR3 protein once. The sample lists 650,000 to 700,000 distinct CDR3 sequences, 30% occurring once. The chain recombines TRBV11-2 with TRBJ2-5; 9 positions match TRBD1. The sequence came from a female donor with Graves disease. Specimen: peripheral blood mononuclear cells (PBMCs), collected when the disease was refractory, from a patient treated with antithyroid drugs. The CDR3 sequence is CASSLAPGTGIKTQYF. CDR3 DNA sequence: TGTGCCAGCAGCTTAGCTCCGGGGACAGGGATAAAGACCCAGTACTTC.